The T cell receptor beta chain described here comes from a study of blood T cell repertoires in COVID-19. Study-level information: Nucleic acid was either cDNA or gDNA, and it came from T cells, B-cell-depleted T cells, or PBMCs.

TCRdb's table, derived via immunoSEQ multiplex PCR, lists solely in-frame clones and lacks some. The sample lists about 210,000 clones; 83% were seen once. CDR1 is SGHDT, CDR2 YYEEEE, per germline. Germline trimming cut 4 bases from V and 7 bases from J; bases unmatched to any gene: 9. This CDR3 contains 14 residues. The TCR was taken from a woman in her thirties or forties with active or convalescent COVID-19. The sample taken for sequencing was peripheral blood. The chain has TRBV5-6 and TRBJ1-2; TRBD1 matches 8 bases. In DNA, the CDR3 is TGTGCCAGCAGCCCGGACAGGGAAATGAGTGGCTACACCTTC. As protein: CASSPDREMSGYTF.